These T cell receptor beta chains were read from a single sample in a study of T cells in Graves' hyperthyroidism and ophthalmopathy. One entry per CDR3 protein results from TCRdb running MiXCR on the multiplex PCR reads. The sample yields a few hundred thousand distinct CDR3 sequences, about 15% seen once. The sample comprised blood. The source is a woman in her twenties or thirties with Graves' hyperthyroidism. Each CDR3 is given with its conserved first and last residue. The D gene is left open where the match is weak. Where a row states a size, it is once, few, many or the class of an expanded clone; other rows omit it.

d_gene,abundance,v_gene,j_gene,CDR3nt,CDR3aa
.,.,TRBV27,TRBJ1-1,TGTGCCAGCGGGGACCTGAACACTGAAGCTTTCTTT,CASGDLNTEAFF
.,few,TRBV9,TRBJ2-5,TGTGCCAGCAGCGTAGGACAGGAGCCCCCGGCGGAGACCCAGTACTTC,CASSVGQEPPAETQYF
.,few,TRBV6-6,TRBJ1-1,TGTGCCAGCAGTTACTCTGTTGGTATACCCACTGAAGCTTTCTTT,CASSYSVGIPTEAFF
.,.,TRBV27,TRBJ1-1,TGTGCCAGCAGTCCGATACCCGGGGTGAACACTGAAGCTTTCTTT,CASSPIPGVNTEAFF
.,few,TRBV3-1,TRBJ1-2,TGTGCCAGCAGCCATTTCTCCCGGGGCACAGTACAGCCCCATGGCTACACCTTC,CASSHFSRGTVQPHGYTF
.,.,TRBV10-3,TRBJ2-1,TGTGCCATCAGTGAGTCGACTGTCGGAGGCTACAATGAGCAGTTCTTC,CAISESTVGGYNEQFF
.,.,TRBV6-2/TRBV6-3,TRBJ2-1,TGTGCCAGCAGTTACGCAACCGGGACAAACAACTACAATGAGCAGTTCTTC,CASSYATGTNNYNEQFF
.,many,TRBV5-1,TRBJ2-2,TGCGCCAGCAGCTTGGGACTTGAGAACACCGGGGAGCTGTTTTTT,CASSLGLENTGELFF
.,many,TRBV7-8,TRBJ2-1,TGTGCCAGCAGCTCAACGCCGGGAGCGGATGAGCAGTTCTTC,CASSSTPGADEQFF
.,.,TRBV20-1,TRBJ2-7,TGCAGTGCTAGAGTCCTCACTAGCTACGAGCAGTACTTC,CSARVLTSYEQYF
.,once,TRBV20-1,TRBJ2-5,TGCAGTGCAGACAGAGGGGTTGAGACCCAGTACTTC,CSADRGVETQYF
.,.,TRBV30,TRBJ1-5,TGTGCCTGGGATACAGGGCTCTATAGCAATCAGCCCCAGCATTTT,CAWDTGLYSNQPQHF
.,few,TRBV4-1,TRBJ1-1,TGCGCCAGCAGTCGAGTCGGGGGTCCCACTGAAGCTTTCTTT,CASSRVGGPTEAFF
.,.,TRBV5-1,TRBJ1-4,TGCGCCAGCAGCTTTCACAGGGTAGAGGGAAATGAAAAACTGTTTTTT,CASSFHRVEGNEKLFF
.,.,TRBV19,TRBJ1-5,TGTGCCAGTAGTGGGGGAATCCGAAGGACGGATAGCAATCAGCCCCAGCATTTT,CASSGGIRRTDSNQPQHF
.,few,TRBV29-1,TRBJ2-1,TGCAGCGTTGGGGGGAGTGAGCAGTTCTTC,CSVGGSEQFF
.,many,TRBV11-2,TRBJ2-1,TGTGCCAGCAGCTTAAATAGGCACGGACGGAATGAGCAGTTCTTC,CASSLNRHGRNEQFF
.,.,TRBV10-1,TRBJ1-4,TGCGCCAGCAGTGAATCGAGGGGAGGGTTTGAAAAACTGTTTTTT,CASSESRGGFEKLFF
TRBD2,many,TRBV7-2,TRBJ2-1,TGTGCCAGCAGCACTAGCGGGAGGGCCTACAATGAGCAGTTCTTC,CASSTSGRAYNEQFF
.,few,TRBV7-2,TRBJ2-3,TGTGCCAGCAGCTTATTCGCCGGGAGCAGTACAGATACGCAGTATTTT,CASSLFAGSSTDTQYF
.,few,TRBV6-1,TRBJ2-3,TGTGCCAGCAGTTATCTAGGGGCGAACACAGATACGCAGTATTTT,CASSYLGANTDTQYF
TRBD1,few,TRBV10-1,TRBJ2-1,TGCGCCAGCGGGACAGGGGGCCCTAATGAGCAGTTCTTC,CASGTGGPNEQFF
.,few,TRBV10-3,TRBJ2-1,TGTGCCATCAGTGGGTGGCAGGGGATCGATGAGCAGTTCTTC,CAISGWQGIDEQFF
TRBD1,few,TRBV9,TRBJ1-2,TGTGCCAGCAGTGAGGCCGGGACAGGATATGGCTACACCTTC,CASSEAGTGYGYTF
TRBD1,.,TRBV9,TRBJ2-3,TGTGCCAGCAGCGGAGGGACAGGGGGAGGCGCAGATACGCAGTATTTT,CASSGGTGGGADTQYF
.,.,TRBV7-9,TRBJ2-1,TGTGCCAGCAGCATCCTAGCGCTCTCCTACAATGAGCAGTTCTTC,CASSILALSYNEQFF
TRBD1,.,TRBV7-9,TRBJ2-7,TGTGCCAGCAGCTCCACCGGGACAGGGCAGTACTTC,CASSSTGTGQYF
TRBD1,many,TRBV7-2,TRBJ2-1,TGTGCCAGCAGACGACAGGGACCCTACAATGAGCAGTTCTTC,CASRRQGPYNEQFF
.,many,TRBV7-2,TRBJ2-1,TGTGCCAGCAGCTTATGGACAGGGAGGGCGAATGAGCAGTTCTTC,CASSLWTGRANEQFF
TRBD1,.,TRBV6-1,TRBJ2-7,TGTGCCAGCAAAATCGGACAGGGCGCCTACGAGCAGTACTTC,CASKIGQGAYEQYF
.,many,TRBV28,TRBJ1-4,TGTGCCAGCAGTCAGCGGGGAAAGTCTAATGAAAAACTGTTTTTT,CASSQRGKSNEKLFF
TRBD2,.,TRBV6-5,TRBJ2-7,TGTGCCAGCAGTTACTCGACTAGCGGGGAGGGCGAGCAGTACTTC,CASSYSTSGEGEQYF
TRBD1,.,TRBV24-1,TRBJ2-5,TGTGCCACCAGTGATTCCGTGACAGGGTTCCGAGAGACCCGGTACTTC,CATSDSVTGFRETRYF
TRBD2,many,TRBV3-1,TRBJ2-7,TGTGCCAGCAGCCAAGACGCACTAGCGGGAGCTCAGCAGTACTTC,CASSQDALAGAQQYF
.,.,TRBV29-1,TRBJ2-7,TGCAGCGTTGCGCCAGGAAGGGAGCAGTACTTC,CSVAPGREQYF